This TCR beta chain was observed in a study of blood T cell repertoires in COVID-19. A few counts support this clone. The CDR3 totals 14 residues. The germline CDR1 and CDR2 sequences are MNHNS and SASEGT. With 1 base removed from V and 2 bases from J, the gap between germline ends came to 9 bases. Repertoires were generated with immunoSEQ multiplex PCR, while TCRdb's copy carries only in-frame clones and drops some. The sample yields about 140,000 clones, 80% to 85% seen once. The receptor was isolated from a human donor in a cohort sampled during active COVID-19. The chain has TRBV6-1 and TRBJ2-7; D not certain. What was sequenced was peripheral blood. The CDR3 nucleotides are TGTGCCAGCAGTGAAGGTCTAGACCCCTACGAGCAGTACTTC. Its translation: CASSEGLDPYEQYF.